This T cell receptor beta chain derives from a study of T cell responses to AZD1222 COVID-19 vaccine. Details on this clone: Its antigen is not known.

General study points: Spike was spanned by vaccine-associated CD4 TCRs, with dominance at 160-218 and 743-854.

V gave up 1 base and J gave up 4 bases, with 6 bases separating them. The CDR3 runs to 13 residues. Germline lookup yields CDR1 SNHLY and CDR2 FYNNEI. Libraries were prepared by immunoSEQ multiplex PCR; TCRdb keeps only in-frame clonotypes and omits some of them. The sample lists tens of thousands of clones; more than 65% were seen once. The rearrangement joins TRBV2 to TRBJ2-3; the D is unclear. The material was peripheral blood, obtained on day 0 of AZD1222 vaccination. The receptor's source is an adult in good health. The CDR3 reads CASSEGQPDTQYF. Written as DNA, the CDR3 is TGTGCCAGCAGTGAAGGTCAACCAGATACGCAGTATTTT.